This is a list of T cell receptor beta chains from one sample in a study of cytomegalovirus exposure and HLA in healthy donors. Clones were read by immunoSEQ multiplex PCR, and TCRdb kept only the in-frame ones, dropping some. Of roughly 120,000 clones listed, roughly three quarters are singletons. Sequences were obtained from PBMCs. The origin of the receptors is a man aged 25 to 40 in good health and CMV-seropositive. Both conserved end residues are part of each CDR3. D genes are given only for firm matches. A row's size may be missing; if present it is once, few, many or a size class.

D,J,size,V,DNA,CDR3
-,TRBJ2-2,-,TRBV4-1,TGCGCCAGCAACCAAGCCGGGGTTCTCACCGGGGAGCTGTTTTTT,CASNQAGVLTGELFF
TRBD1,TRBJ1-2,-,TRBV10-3,TGTGCCATCAGTGAGCAACCCCCCCAAACAGGGGTTAGGGATGGCTACACCTTC,CAISEQPPQTGVRDGYTF
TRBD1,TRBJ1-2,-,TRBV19,TGTGCCAGTAGTATCGAGGGACAGGGGGGGTCCTCCAACTATGGCTACACCTTC,CASSIEGQGGSSNYGYTF
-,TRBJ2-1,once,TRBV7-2,TGTGCCAGCAGCAAACTAATCGAATGGTTCTTC,CASSKLIEWFF
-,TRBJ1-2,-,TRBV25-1,TGTGCCAGCAGCGCACTCCGGGGAGGCTACACCTTC,CASSALRGGYTF
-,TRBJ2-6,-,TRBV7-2,TGTGCCAGCAGCTTATCAATCAAGCCCTCTGGGGCCAACGTCCTGACTTTC,CASSLSIKPSGANVLTF
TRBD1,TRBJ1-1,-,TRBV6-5,TGTGCCAGCAGACATACAGGGGGGGCAAACACTGAAGCTTTCTTT,CASRHTGGANTEAFF
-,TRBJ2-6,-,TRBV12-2,TGTGCAAGTCCATGGGAGGGACACCTACTCTCTGGGGCCAACGTCCTGACTTTC,CASPWEGHLLSGANVLTF
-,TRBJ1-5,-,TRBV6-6,TGTGCCAGCAGTTATGCGCTTCAGCCCCAGCATTTT,CASSYALQPQHF
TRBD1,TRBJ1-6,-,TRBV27,TGTGCCAGCAGTCCGTCTCGACAGGGATATAATTCACCCCTCCACTTT,CASSPSRQGYNSPLHF
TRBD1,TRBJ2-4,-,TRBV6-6,TGTGCCAGCCTCGGGACAGGTCTAAACATTCAGTACTTC,CASLGTGLNIQYF
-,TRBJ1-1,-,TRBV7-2,TGTGCCAGCAGCTTACTCCGCAGTAACACTGAAGCTTTCTTT,CASSLLRSNTEAFF
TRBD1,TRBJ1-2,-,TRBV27,TGTGCCAGCAGTGAAAGGGGGCTGTATGGCTACACCTTC,CASSERGLYGYTF
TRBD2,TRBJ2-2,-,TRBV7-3,TGTGCCAGCAGCCCCCGAAGCGGGGGCCTAAACACCGGGGAGCTGTTTTTT,CASSPRSGGLNTGELFF
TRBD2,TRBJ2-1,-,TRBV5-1,TGCGCCAGCAGCTTGGAGGTTTCGCCGCGGGGGGGATTGTGGGAGCAGTTCTTC,CASSLEVSPRGGLWEQFF
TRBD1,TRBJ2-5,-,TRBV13,TGTGCCAGCAGCAAAGAACTGGACAGGGGGGAAGAGACCCAGTACTTC,CASSKELDRGEETQYF
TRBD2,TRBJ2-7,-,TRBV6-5,TGTGCCAGCAGTATACTAGCGGGGGAGTCCTGCGAGCAGTACTTC,CASSILAGESCEQYF
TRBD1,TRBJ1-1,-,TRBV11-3,TGTGCCAGCAGCGGATTAGCAGGGGGGGCTTTCTTT,CASSGLAGGAFF
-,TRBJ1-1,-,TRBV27,TGTGCCAGCAGTTTATATCAGGGTGACACTGAAGCTTTCTTT,CASSLYQGDTEAFF
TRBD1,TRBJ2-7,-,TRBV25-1,TGTGCCAGCAGTGAACAGGGACAGGGCAACTACGAGCAGTACTTC,CASSEQGQGNYEQYF
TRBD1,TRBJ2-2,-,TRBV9,TGTGCCAGCAGCGTAAGAGGACAGGTGAACACCGGGGAGCTGTTTTTT,CASSVRGQVNTGELFF
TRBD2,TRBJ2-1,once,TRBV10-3,TGTGCCACCAGACCTAGCGGGGGGACGGACAATGAGCAGTTCTTC,CATRPSGGTDNEQFF
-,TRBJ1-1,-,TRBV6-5,TGTGCCAGCAGTCGAACAAGGGGATACACTGAAGCTTTCTTT,CASSRTRGYTEAFF
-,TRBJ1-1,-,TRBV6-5,TGTGCCAGCAGTTACGTGGGGGCGAACACTGAAGCTTTCTTT,CASSYVGANTEAFF
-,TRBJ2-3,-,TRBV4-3,TGCGCCAGCAGCCAAGGTTCCGTTGGGGCGGATACGCAGTATTTT,CASSQGSVGADTQYF
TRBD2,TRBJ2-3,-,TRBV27,TGTGCCAGCAGTCCCCCGGGCGCTAGCGGGGGACCCACAGATACGCAGTATTTT,CASSPPGASGGPTDTQYF
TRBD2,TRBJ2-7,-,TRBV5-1,TGCGCCAGCAGCTCTGGGACTAGCGGGGCCGACGAGCAGTACTTC,CASSSGTSGADEQYF
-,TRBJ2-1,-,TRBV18,TGTGCCAGCTCACCACCTTCAGGGGGGTCCTACAATGAGCAGTTCTTC,CASSPPSGGSYNEQFF
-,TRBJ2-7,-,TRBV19,TGTGCCAGTAGTCTCAATCTGCGCTACGAGCAGTACTTC,CASSLNLRYEQYF
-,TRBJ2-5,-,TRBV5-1,TGCGCCAGCAGCTACGGAGAGACCCAGTACTTC,CASSYGETQYF
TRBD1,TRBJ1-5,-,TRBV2,TGTGCCAGCAGTCAACTTGGGACAAGTCCGGGACAGGGAAATCAGCCCCAGCATTTT,CASSQLGTSPGQGNQPQHF
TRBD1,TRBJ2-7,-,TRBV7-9,TGTGCCAGCAGCCGCCGGGACAGGGACTGCGAGCAGTACTTC,CASSRRDRDCEQYF
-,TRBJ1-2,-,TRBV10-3,TGTGCCATCAGCCACTCACAGGAGGGGAACTATGGCTACACCTTC,CAISHSQEGNYGYTF
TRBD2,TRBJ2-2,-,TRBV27,TGTGCCAGCAGAGCCCGGGGACTAGCGGGGGGGTTCGCGAACACCGGGGAGCTGTTTTTT,CASRARGLAGGFANTGELFF
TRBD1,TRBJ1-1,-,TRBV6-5,TGTGCCAGCAGTTACGGGACAGGGCGGACTGAAGCTTTCTTT,CASSYGTGRTEAFF
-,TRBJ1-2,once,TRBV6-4,TGTGCCAGCAGGGACGACTCAGGGTATGGCTATGGCTACACCTTC,CASRDDSGYGYGYTF
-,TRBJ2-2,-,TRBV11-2,TGTGCCAGCAGCTCCCCCCGGGGGATGGTGAATACCGGGGAGCTGTTTTTT,CASSSPRGMVNTGELFF
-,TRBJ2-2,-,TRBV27,TGTGCCAGCAGTTTTAGCTTAGAATCATACACCGGGGAGCTGTTTTTT,CASSFSLESYTGELFF
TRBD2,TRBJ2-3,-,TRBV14,TGTGCCAGCAGCCCACAACTAGCGGGGGGCACAGATACGCAGTATTTT,CASSPQLAGGTDTQYF
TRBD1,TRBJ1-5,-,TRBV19,TGTGCCATAGGGACAGGCAATCAGCCCCAGCATTTT,CAIGTGNQPQHF
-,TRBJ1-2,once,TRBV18,TGTGCCAGCTCGCCCGAAAGGACTGTGGGCTACACCTTC,CASSPERTVGYTF
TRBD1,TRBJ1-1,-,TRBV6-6,TGTGCCAGCTTCGGACAGGGTCCGATGAACACTGAAGCTTTCTTT,CASFGQGPMNTEAFF
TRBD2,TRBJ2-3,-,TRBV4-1,TGCGCCAGCAGCCTTTCCCTGAGCGGGGGCACAGATACGCAGTATTTT,CASSLSLSGGTDTQYF
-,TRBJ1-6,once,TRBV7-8,TGTGCCAGCAGCTTAGCCAGGAGGCCGGTAAAGTCACCCCTCCACTTT,CASSLARRPVKSPLHF
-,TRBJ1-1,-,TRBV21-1,TGTGCCAGCGGACACGATATGAACACTGAAGCTTTCTTT,CASGHDMNTEAFF
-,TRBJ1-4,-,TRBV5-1,TGCGCCAGCAGCTTCGGACAGAGTACTAATGAAAAACTGTTTTTT,CASSFGQSTNEKLFF
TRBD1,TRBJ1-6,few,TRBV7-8,TGTGCCAGCAGCCCCCGACAGGGGCCCACAGTGGGTCTCAATTCACCCCTCCACTTT,CASSPRQGPTVGLNSPLHF
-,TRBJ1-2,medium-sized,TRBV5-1,TGCGCCAGCAGCTTGGTAGGAGGGATCTCTGGCTACACCTTC,CASSLVGGISGYTF
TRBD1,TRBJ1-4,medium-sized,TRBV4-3,TGCGCCAGCAGCCAGAACCCGGACAGGGGCGAAAAACTGTTTTTT,CASSQNPDRGEKLFF
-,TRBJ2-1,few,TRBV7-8,TGTGCCAGCAGCTTAGATCTCGGGACCTACAATGAGCAGTTCTTC,CASSLDLGTYNEQFF
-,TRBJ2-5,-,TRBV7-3,TGTGCCAGCAGCTTAGGTCCTCCAGGAGGGTCCCAAGAGACCCAGTACTTC,CASSLGPPGGSQETQYF
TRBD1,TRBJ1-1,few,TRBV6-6,TGTGCCAGCAGTCCACAGGGGGAAGGGAACACTGAAGCTTTCTTT,CASSPQGEGNTEAFF
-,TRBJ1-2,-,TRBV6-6,TGTGCCAGCAGTACGCCAGGAAACTATGGCTACACCTTC,CASSTPGNYGYTF
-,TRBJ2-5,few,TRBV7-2,TGTGCCAGCAGCTTACGCCCGGGATGGGGAGAGACCCAGTACTTC,CASSLRPGWGETQYF
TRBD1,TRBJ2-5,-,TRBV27,TGTGCCAGCAGCGGGTCCGGGACAGGGGGGGAGACCCAGTACTTC,CASSGSGTGGETQYF